The next 30 T cell receptor beta chains were all read from a single sample in a study of CD8 T cells in Susac syndrome. RNA was extracted with the RNeasy kit, and a quantity of about 0.45 to 1 ug was reverse transcribed using random hexamers. TCRdb re-derived calls from the immunoSEQ multiplex PCR reads in MiXCR, one entry per CDR3 protein. This table has approximately 190,000 distinct CDR3 sequences, about 94% appearing once. Sequenced: CD4+ T cells from PBMCs. Receptors originate from a human donor in good health.

V usage is TRBV19 and J usage is TRBJ2-1; D possibly corresponds to TRBD1 (5 bases). This CDR3 comprises 15 residues. Trimming stripped 8 bases from V and 5 bases from J, with 19 bases between. CDR1 LNHDA and CDR2 SQIVND come from the germline V gene (reference sequence). The CDR3 DNA sequence: TGTGCCAGTTCCAACCAGGGAAGGCTTCACAATGAGCAGTTCTTC. It encodes CASSNQGRLHNEQFF.

The genes are TRBV20-1 and TRBJ2-7; no reliable D call. The CDR3 consists of 13 residues. The germline CDR1 and CDR2 sequences are DFQATT and SNEGSKA (reference sequence). DNA of the CDR3: TGCAGCCCGAGCACTGATAGCTCCTACGAGCAGTACTTC. This gives the protein CSPSTDSSYEQYF.

This chain uses TRBV12-3 or TRBV12-4 with TRBJ1-1; tentatively, D is TRBD1 (5 bases). V was shortened by 0 bases and J by 6 bases, with 8 bases between the two germline ends. CDR3 length: 13 amino acids. The CDR3 is CASSLAWGAEAFF. The DNA of the CDR3 is TGTGCCAGCAGTTTAGCTTGGGGGGCTGAAGCTTTCTTT.

The chain uses TRBV14 and TRBJ2-7, with D hard to call. The CDR3 runs 15 residues. In germline, CDR1 is SGHDN, CDR2 FVKESK. V lost 1 base to trimming and J lost 2 bases, with 12 bases between them. The CDR3 spells CASSQVGFDAYEQYF. CDR3 nucleotide sequence: TGTGCCAGCAGCCAAGTGGGCTTTGACGCCTACGAGCAGTACTTC.

V is TRBV19 and J is TRBJ2-3; perhaps D is TRBD1 or TRBD2 (6 bases each). Germline V gene lookup returns CDR1 LNHDA and CDR2 SQIVND (reference sequence). Deletions cut 1 base from V and 7 bases from J, with 12 bases between. CDR3 length: 14 residues. CDR3 region: CASSIAGGANTQYF. The CDR3 region has the DNA TGTGCCAGTAGTATAGCCGGGGGCGCGAATACGCAGTATTTT.

The chain recombines TRBV4-1 with TRBJ1-2, with TRBD1 as a possible D gene (5 bases). This CDR3 contains 14 residues. The germline V gene encodes CDR1 MGHRA and CDR2 YSYEKL. Trimming cost V 1 base and J 4 bases, with 10 bases left between them. CDR3 coding DNA: TGCGCCAGCAGCCAAGGCACGGGGGTCTATGGCTACACCTTC. This gives the protein CASSQGTGVYGYTF.

This clonotype has just one count. The chain is built from TRBV5-6 and TRBJ2-7; D remains ambiguous. V was shortened by 4 bases and J by 1 base, with 12 bases between the two germline ends. Germline V gene data show CDR1 as SGHDT and CDR2 as YYEEEE. This CDR3 comprises 14 residues. For the CDR3, the DNA is TGTGCCAGCAGCCCCCCCAAAGGGTCCTACGAGCAGTACGTC. This sequence encodes CASSPPKGSYEQYV.

The V gene is TRBV14, the J gene TRBJ2-3, with D possibly TRBD1 on 6 matching bases. The CDR3 is 18 residues long. The V gene's germline CDR1 is SGHDN and CDR2 FVKESK. The V end lost 0 bases, the J end lost 0 bases, and 16 bases lay between the germline ends. CDR3: CASSQDYPRTASTDTQYF. CDR3 sequence (DNA): TGTGCCAGCAGCCAAGATTACCCCCGGACAGCCAGCACAGATACGCAGTATTTT.

The rearrangement joins TRBV29-1 to TRBJ2-1; unclear D gene. V lost 1 base, J lost 13 bases, and 14 bases lay in between. CDR3 length equals 12 residues. From germline, CDR1 is SQVTM and CDR2 ANQGSEA. The DNA for the CDR3 is TGCAGCGTTGAAGGGCCCCTCAGAGAACAGTTCTTC. Translated, it gives CSVEGPLREQFF.

In this sample, this clonotype turned up once. The chain has TRBV29-1 and TRBJ2-1, with TRBD2 matching 8 bases. J lost 7 bases, V lost 4 bases, and 9 bases had no gene match. CDR1 and CDR2 (germline): SQVTM, ANQGSEA. CDR3 size: 14 residues. CDR3 residues: CSVGAGGFGNEQFF. The CDR3 nucleotides are TGCAGCGTTGGCGCGGGGGGTTTCGGTAATGAGCAGTTCTTC.

This chain connects TRBV29-1 to TRBJ2-1; 7 bases are a match to TRBD2. Trimming removed 0 bases from V and 8 bases from J; junction bases left unmatched: 7. CDR1 is SQVTM and CDR2 is ANQGSEA in the germline V gene. There are 14 residues in the CDR3. CDR3 loop: CSVEDWSGAYEQFF. CDR3 bases: TGCAGCGTTGAAGATTGGAGCGGGGCCTATGAGCAGTTCTTC.

This clonotype was seen a few times. The CDR3 nucleotides read TGCGCCAGCAGCCAAGATGGCCCCGGACAGACGAACTCCTACGAGCAGTACTTC. Its translation: CASSQDGPGQTNSYEQYF. V and J are TRBV4-1 and TRBJ2-7; the D gene is possibly TRBD1 (6 bases). V gave up 0 bases and J gave up 0 bases, with 18 bases separating them. CDR1 and CDR2 (germline): MGHRA, YSYEKL. This CDR3 is built from 18 residues.

The CDR3 is CSARVLWGSTGELFF. CDR3 nucleotides: TGCAGTGCTAGAGTCCTTTGGGGGTCCACCGGGGAGCTGTTTTTT. The gene calls are TRBV20-1 and TRBJ2-2; the D call may be TRBD1 or TRBD2 (5 bases each). The germline V and J ends were trimmed by 1 base and 4 bases, with 13 bases remaining between them. The CDR3 has 15 residues. Germline loops: CDR1 DFQATT, CDR2 SNEGSKA (reference sequence).

The chain carries TRBV11-3 and TRBJ2-3, with D possibly being TRBD2 (6 bases). This CDR3 has 13 amino acids. Germline values: CDR1 SGHNT, CDR2 YENEEA. Trimming stripped 4 bases from V and 3 bases from J, with 8 bases between. The CDR3 coding sequence is TGTGCCAGCAGCTCTCGGGGGACAGATACGCAGTATTTT. Translation gives CASSSRGTDTQYF.

This rearrangement joins TRBV28 to TRBJ2-7; no clear D gene. Deletions cut 5 bases from V and 3 bases from J, with 5 bases between. This CDR3 has 11 amino acids. Germline loops: CDR1 MDHEN, CDR2 SYDVKM. CDR3 DNA sequence: TGTGCCAGCAGTACTCACTACGAGCAGTACTTC. It translates to CASSTHYEQYF. Supplemented by reference TRBV28 and TRBJ2-7, the full variable domain reads DVKVTQSSRYLVKRTGEKVFLECVQDMDHENMFWYRQDPGLGLRLIYFSYDVKMKEKGDIPEGYSVSREKKERFSLILESASTNQTSMYLCASSTHYEQYFGPGTRLTVT.

The rearrangement uses TRBV5-4 and TRBJ1-2; 9 bases agree with TRBD1. Looked up from germline, CDR1 is SGHNT and CDR2 is YYREEE (reference sequence). Trimming removed 4 bases from V and 8 bases from J; junction bases left unmatched: 12. The CDR3 runs to 15 residues. The CDR3 protein is CASSAGGQGLGGYTF. CDR3 coding DNA: TGTGCCAGCAGCGCGGGGGGACAGGGATTAGGGGGCTACACCTTC.

The chain couples TRBV5-4 to TRBJ1-4; 7 bases line up with TRBD1. CDR3 length: 14 residues. J was trimmed by 5 bases and V by 1 base; bases with no gene match: 2. Germline CDR1 SGHNT, CDR2 YYREEE (reference sequence). CDR3: CASSLKQGNEKLFF. The DNA for the CDR3 is TGTGCCAGCAGCTTGAAACAGGGGAATGAAAAACTGTTTTTT.

This chain uses TRBV29-1 with TRBJ1-1; D is unresolved. The CDR3 is 12 amino acids. Germline V gives CDR1 SQVTM, CDR2 ANQGSEA. V was shortened by 3 bases and J by 4 bases, with 9 bases between the two germline ends. The chain's CDR3 is CSVEQAGTEAFF. The CDR3 bases are TGCAGCGTTGAGCAAGCGGGCACTGAAGCTTTCTTT.

The chain recombines TRBV20-1 with TRBJ1-2; TRBD1 matches at 7 bases. The CDR3 totals 14 residues. Germline V gene lookup returns CDR1 DFQATT and CDR2 SNEGSKA (reference sequence). V dropped 1 base and J dropped 4; count of bases not matched to a gene: 6. DNA of the CDR3: TGCAGTGCTAGAGGCTCAGGGGGAGTCTATGGCTACACCTTC. Amino acids: CSARGSGGVYGYTF.

A few counts support this clonotype. The gene calls are TRBV11-1 and TRBJ2-4; D gene uncertain. Germline V gene data show CDR1 as SGHAT and CDR2 as FQDESV (reference sequence). The length of the CDR3 is 13 residues. V shed 2 bases and J shed 0 bases, with 2 bases lying between them. The CDR3 is CASSLLAKNIQYF. The CDR3 bases are TGTGCCAGCAGCTTACTAGCCAAAAACATTCAGTACTTC.

The chain carries TRBV7-2 and TRBJ1-2; tentatively, D is TRBD1 (6 bases). Germline V CDR1 and CDR2: SGHTA, FQGNSA. The CDR3 is 15 residues long. V lost 7 bases to trimming and J lost 5 bases, with 20 bases between them. The CDR3 DNA follows: TGTGCCAGCACCTCGATTGGACAGCTCCAGTATGGCTACACCTTC. Translating gives CASTSIGQLQYGYTF.

The chain couples TRBV28 to TRBJ1-4, with D possibly matching TRBD1 (5 bases). There are 14 residues in the CDR3. V gave up 3 bases and J gave up 7 bases, with 12 bases separating them. Germline V lookup: CDR1 MDHEN, CDR2 SYDVKM. CDR3 protein: CASSFPGSGEKLFF. The CDR3 DNA follows: TGTGCCAGCAGTTTCCCAGGGTCAGGTGAAAAACTGTTTTTT.

The rearrangement joins TRBV3-1 to TRBJ2-5, with 8 bases aligning to TRBD2. CDR1 and CDR2 from the germline V gene are LGHDT and YNNKEL (reference sequence). The CDR3 runs to 16 residues. The trim removed 4 bases at V and 4 bases at J, leaving 11 bases unmatched. CDR3 nucleotides: TGTGCCAGCAGCCGGACCGGACTAGCCGCCACAGAGACCCAGTACTTC. This codes for CASSRTGLAATETQYF.

This clonotype was seen only once. The chain joins TRBV2 to TRBJ2-3; tentatively, D is TRBD1 or TRBD2 (6 bases each). CDR1 is SNHLY and CDR2 is FYNNEI in the germline V gene. This CDR3 has 13 residues. With 7 bases removed from V and 4 bases from J, the gap between germline ends came to 12 bases. The CDR3 is CASTQRGADTQYF. The CDR3 DNA follows: TGTGCCAGCACTCAGAGGGGGGCAGATACGCAGTATTTT.

DNA of the CDR3: TGCAGTGCTAGGGGTATCCGGGACAAGGGTTTCTCTGGGGCCAACGTCCTGACTTTC. It encodes CSARGIRDKGFSGANVLTF. V gene TRBV20-1 combines with J gene TRBJ2-6; perhaps TRBD1 as D (6 bases). The CDR3 totals 19 residues. V gave up 3 bases and J gave up 0 bases, with 21 bases separating them. CDR1 and CDR2 from the germline V gene are DFQATT and SNEGSKA (reference sequence).

V is TRBV6-5 and J is TRBJ1-3; weak D call: TRBD1 (5 bases). CDR1 and CDR2 from the germline V gene are MNHEY and SVGAGI. V shed 1 base and J shed 4 bases, with 17 bases lying between them. The CDR3 is made up of 17 amino acids. CDR3 nucleotide sequence: TGTGCCAGCAGTTACTACGCCGGGACCTCTGCGGGAAACACCATATATTTT. Protein sequence: CASSYYAGTSAGNTIYF.

As regards this clonotype: At one of its ends the junction is not consistent with the germline gene, which may arise from a read error. CDR3 nucleotide sequence: TGTGCCAGCAGCCTGACAGGGGCGAACACCGGGGAGCTGTTTTTT. Translation gives CASSLTGANTGELFF. The V call is TRBV5-1, the J call TRBJ2-2, with 8 nucleotides matching TRBD1. The CDR3 loop spans 15 amino acids. Per the germline V gene, CDR1 is SGHRS and CDR2 is YFSETQ.

V usage is TRBV28 and J usage is TRBJ2-5; unclear D gene. Germline assignment: CDR1 MDHEN and CDR2 SYDVKM. The V and J ends lost 1 base and 7 bases respectively, with 4 bases between them. The CDR3 extends over 11 amino acids. CDR3 sequence (DNA): TGTGCCAGCAGTTTATTTGGGACCCAGTACTTC. Encoded protein: CASSLFGTQYF. The complete variable domain, with remaining parts taken from reference TRBV28 and TRBJ2-5, reads DVKVTQSSRYLVKRTGEKVFLECVQDMDHENMFWYRQDPGLGLRLIYFSYDVKMKEKGDIPEGYSVSREKKERFSLILESASTNQTSMYLCASSLFGTQYFGPGTRLLVL.

The rearrangement joins TRBV9 to TRBJ2-1; 8 bases align to TRBD1. This CDR3 region has 13 residues. CDR1 and CDR2 (germline): SGDLS, YYNGEE. Trimming removed 3 bases from V and 4 bases from J; junction bases left unmatched: 0. The CDR3 reads CASSGTGYNEQFF. DNA for the CDR3: TGTGCCAGCAGCGGGACAGGGTACAATGAGCAGTTCTTC.

This clonotype was recorded only once. The gene calls are TRBV29-1 and TRBJ1-1; D is perhaps TRBD1 (6 bases). The V and J ends lost 5 bases and 1 base respectively, with 14 bases between them. The CDR3 runs to 14 residues. Germline CDR1 is SQVTM and CDR2 is ANQGSEA. CDR3 in amino acids: CSVIEGGGNTEAFF. As DNA, the CDR3 is TGCAGCGTTATTGAGGGGGGAGGGAACACTGAAGCTTTCTTT.